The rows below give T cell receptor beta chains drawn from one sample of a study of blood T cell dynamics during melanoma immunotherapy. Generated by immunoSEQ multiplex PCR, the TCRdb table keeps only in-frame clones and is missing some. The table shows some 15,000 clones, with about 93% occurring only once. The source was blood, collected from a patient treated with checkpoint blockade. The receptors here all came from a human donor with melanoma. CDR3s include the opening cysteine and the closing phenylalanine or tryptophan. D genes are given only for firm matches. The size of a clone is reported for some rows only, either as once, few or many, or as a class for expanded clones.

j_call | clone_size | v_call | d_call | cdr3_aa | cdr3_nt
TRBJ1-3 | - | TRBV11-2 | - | CASSLNGIVSGNTIYF | TGTGCCAGCAGCTTAAACGGAATAGTCTCTGGAAACACCATATATTTT
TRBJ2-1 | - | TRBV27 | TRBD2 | CASSPLPGTSGRSPYNEQFF | TGTGCCAGCAGTCCATTACCCGGGACTAGCGGGAGAAGCCCCTACAATGAGCAGTTCTTC
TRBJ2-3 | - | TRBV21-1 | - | CASSSQASGGAESTDTQYF | TGTGCCAGCAGCAGCCAGGCTAGCGGGGGGGCCGAAAGCACAGATACGCAGTATTTT
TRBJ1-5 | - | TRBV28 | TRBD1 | CASRPTGGGNQPQHF | TGTGCCAGCAGACCTACAGGGGGCGGCAATCAGCCCCAGCATTTT
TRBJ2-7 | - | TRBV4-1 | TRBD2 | CASSQTSGSSYEQYF | TGCGCCAGCAGCCAAACTAGCGGGAGTTCCTACGAGCAGTACTTC
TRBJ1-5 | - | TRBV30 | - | CAWSLGNLGNQPQHF | TGTGCCTGGAGTTTGGGGAATTTGGGCAATCAGCCCCAGCATTTT
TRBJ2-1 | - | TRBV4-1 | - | CASSQDLVAHEQFF | TGCGCCAGCAGCCAAGATCTCGTAGCCCATGAGCAGTTCTTC
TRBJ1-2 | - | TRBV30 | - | CAWIPSTWVNYGYTF | TGTGCCTGGATCCCATCTACTTGGGTAAACTATGGCTACACCTTC
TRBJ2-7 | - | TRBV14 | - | CASSQEGYEQYF | TGTGCCAGCAGCCAAGAGGGCTACGAGCAGTACTTC
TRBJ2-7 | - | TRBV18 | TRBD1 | CASSTGVSYEQYF | TGTGCCAGCTCCACAGGGGTCTCCTACGAGCAGTACTTC
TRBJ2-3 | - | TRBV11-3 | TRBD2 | CASSRLAPSTDTQYF | TGTGCCAGCAGCCGACTAGCGCCTAGCACAGATACGCAGTATTTT
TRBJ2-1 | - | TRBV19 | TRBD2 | CASSIPLAGGHGGGNEQFF | TGTGCCAGTAGTATCCCCCTAGCGGGAGGCCATGGGGGGGGCAATGAGCAGTTCTTC
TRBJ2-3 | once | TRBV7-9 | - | CASSLASTDTQYF | TGTGCCAGCAGCTTAGCCAGCACAGATACGCAGTATTTT
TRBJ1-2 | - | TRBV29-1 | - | CSVLGRGRNYGYTF | TGCAGCGTTTTAGGAAGGGGCCGAAACTATGGCTACACCTTC
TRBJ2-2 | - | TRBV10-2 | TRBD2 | CASRLTSGDTGELFF | TGCGCCAGCAGACTTACTAGCGGGGACACCGGGGAGCTGTTTTTT
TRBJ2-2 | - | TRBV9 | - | CASSVELGEAHTGELFF | TGTGCCAGCAGCGTAGAATTGGGCGAGGCCCACACCGGGGAGCTGTTTTTT
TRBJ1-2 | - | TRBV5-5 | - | CASSLGTATLSIYGYTF | TGTGCCAGCAGCTTGGGGACAGCGACCCTTTCGATATATGGCTACACCTTC
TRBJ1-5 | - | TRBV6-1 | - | CASSEIPYNQPQHF | TGTGCCAGCAGTGAAATCCCGTACAATCAGCCCCAGCATTTT